Here is one TCR beta chain with its context. Its antigen is unidentified. TCRdb's table, derived via immunoSEQ multiplex PCR, lists solely in-frame clones and lacks some. The repertoire holds roughly 23,000 clones, roughly 80% seen once, with approximately 10% in the top ten. These data come from a study of somatic mutations in cytotoxic T cells in rheumatoid arthritis. The germline CDR1 and CDR2 sequences are SGHDT and YYEEEE. CDR3 length: 16 amino acids. V was cut by 0 bases and J by 4 bases, with 17 bases left in between. General study findings and limits: CD8+ clonality increased with age in rheumatoid arthritis patients but not in healthy controls.

The origin of this receptor is an adult with rheumatoid arthritis. The chain recombines TRBV5-6 with TRBJ2-7; TRBD1 is a possible D gene (6 bases). The material sequenced was CD8+ T cells sorted from blood. The DNA for the CDR3 is TGTGCCAGCAGCTTGGTGGGTGGGACAATAGGTTACGAGCAGTACTTC. Translating gives CASSLVGGTIGYEQYF.